Presented here are 30 T cell receptor beta chains from one specimen sequenced in a study of cytomegalovirus exposure and HLA in healthy donors. It was with 60 Vbeta and 13 Jbeta primers that the PCR ran. Method: immunoSEQ multiplex PCR; TCRdb's copy keeps in-frame clones and lacks some. The sample has 200,000 to 250,000 clones; approximately 90% are singletons. Sequenced sample: PBMCs. The origin of the receptors is a young woman in good health and CMV-seronegative.

CDR3 sequence: CASSQHGTGGVNEQFF. In nucleotides, the CDR3 is TGTGCCAGCAGCCAACACGGGACAGGGGGCGTCAATGAGCAGTTCTTC. The rearrangement uses TRBV7-2 and TRBJ2-1; 12 bases are shared with TRBD1. The CDR3 has 16 residues. Trimming took 5 bases from V and 6 from J; bases not matched to a gene: 8. CDR1 and CDR2 from the germline V gene are SGHTA and FQGNSA.

Concerning this clone: Compared with germline, one end of the junction differs, possibly owing to a read error. The chain combines TRBV30 with TRBJ1-3, with 9 bases lining up with TRBD1. CDR3 length equals 18 residues. In germline, CDR1 is GTSNPN, CDR2 SVGIG (reference sequence). The CDR3 protein is CAWGGSGTGKHSGDTIYF. Written as DNA, the CDR3 is TGTGCCTGGGGGGGTTCGGGGACAGGGAAACACTCTGGAGACACCATATATTTT.

The chain uses TRBV19 and TRBJ1-6; TRBD1 matches at 8 bases. Trimming at V came to 3 bases and at J to 11 bases, leaving 6 bases not matched to a gene. The CDR3 runs to 14 residues. Per the germline V gene, CDR1 is LNHDA and CDR2 is SQIVND (reference sequence). For the CDR3, the DNA is TGTGCCAGTAGTATCGGACAGGGATGGACACCCCTCCACTTT. Translating gives CASSIGQGWTPLHF.

The gene calls are TRBV19 and TRBJ1-1; 9 bases align to TRBD1. V shed 6 bases and J 5 bases; nucleotides not matched to a gene: 16. This CDR3 has 17 residues. CDR1 LNHDA and CDR2 SQIVND come from the germline V gene (reference sequence). Here the CDR3 reads CASSRLGGGTGRTEAFF. CDR3 in DNA: TGTGCCAGTAGCCGATTGGGGGGAGGGACAGGGCGGACTGAAGCTTTCTTT.

The chain carries TRBV4-2 and TRBJ1-1; TRBD1 agrees at 7 bases. Germline V CDR1 and CDR2: LGHNA, YNFKEQ. The CDR3 spans 15 residues. With V trimmed by 0 bases and J by 8 bases, 9 bases remained unmatched. The CDR3 protein is CASSQEAGGSLEAFF. As DNA, the CDR3 is TGTGCCAGCAGCCAAGAGGCAGGGGGGAGCTTAGAAGCTTTCTTT.

J is TRBJ2-7 and V is TRBV27; TRBD1 matches at 8 bases. CDR3 size: 14 residues. Trimming cost V 6 bases and J 5 bases; bases outside gene matches: 9. Germline CDR1 MNHEY, CDR2 SMNVEV (reference sequence). CDR3 in amino acids: CASRGTGLLHEQYF. The CDR3 DNA reads TGTGCCAGCAGGGGGACAGGCCTACTTCACGAGCAGTACTTC.

The chain couples TRBV5-1 to TRBJ2-5; the D gene is possibly TRBD1 (6 bases). The CDR3 extends over 13 amino acids. CDR1 is SGHRS and CDR2 is YFSETQ in the germline V gene. The ends were cut back, 4 bases at V and 4 bases at J, with 11 bases in the middle. CDR3 protein: CASSPTGAETQYF. In DNA form, the CDR3 reads TGCGCCAGCAGCCCGACAGGAGCAGAGACCCAGTACTTC.

The CDR3 loop is CAWRAACKGRGETQYF. In DNA form, the CDR3 reads TGTGCCTGGAGGGCTGCTTGTAAGGGGCGAGGAGAGACCCAGTACTTC. This chain uses TRBV30 with TRBJ2-5; D is possibly TRBD1 (5 bases). V lost 3 bases and J lost 4, with 21 bases in between. CDR1 and CDR2 (germline): GTSNPN, SVGIG (reference sequence). The CDR3 loop spans 16 amino acids.

The V gene is TRBV30, the J gene TRBJ2-3, with 13 positions matching TRBD2. Germline V CDR1 and CDR2: GTSNPN, SVGIG (reference sequence). J lost 4 bases, V lost 7 bases, and 11 bases had no gene match. The CDR3 has 16 residues. The CDR3 region is CASRTSGSKLADTQYF. In DNA form, the CDR3 reads TGTGCCTCTAGGACTAGCGGGAGTAAGTTGGCAGATACGCAGTATTTT.

V is TRBV27 and J is TRBJ2-4, with a possible D match to TRBD1 (6 bases). The V gene lost 3 bases and the J gene lost 6 bases, with 9 bases spanning the gap. CDR1 and CDR2 (germline): MNHEY, SMNVEV (reference sequence). This CDR3 contains 13 residues. CDR3 protein: CASSLEGGNIQYF. CDR3 nucleotides: TGTGCCAGCAGTTTGGAAGGGGGAAACATTCAGTACTTC.

The gene calls are TRBV19 and TRBJ2-1; 12 bases map to TRBD2. The CDR3 has 15 amino acids. CDR1 is LNHDA, CDR2 SQIVND, per germline (reference sequence). With 6 bases clipped from V and 7 bases from J, the junction kept 7 bases outside the gene matches. CDR3 sequence (DNA): TGTGCCAGTAGGCCGGGACTAGCGGGTTCTAATGAGCAGTTCTTC. This gives the protein CASRPGLAGSNEQFF.

The chain combines TRBV18 with TRBJ2-5; TRBD2 matches at 9 bases. Germline V gene lookup returns CDR1 KGHSH and CDR2 LQKENI. CDR3 length: 19 residues. Trimming took 2 bases from V and 0 from J; bases not matched to a gene: 13. Here the CDR3 DNA reads TGTGCCAGCTCACCAAGTCTAGCGGGATGGATGGGGGACCAAGAGACCCAGTACTTC. This translates into CASSPSLAGWMGDQETQYF.

This chain connects TRBV14 to TRBJ2-3; 9 positions agree with TRBD1. This CDR3 spans 18 amino acids. The junction had 10 bases not matched to a gene; V was cut back by 1 base and J by 2 bases. Germline V gives CDR1 SGHDN, CDR2 FVKESK. Here the CDR3 reads CASSQGGLRTGVTDTQYF. CDR3 in DNA: TGTGCCAGCAGCCAAGGGGGGTTGAGGACAGGGGTCACAGATACGCAGTATTTT.

The chain combines TRBV7-9 with TRBJ1-1; D not certain. The CDR3 contains 14 residues. CDR1 and CDR2 from the germline V gene are SEHNR and FQNEAQ (reference sequence). The V end was cut by 0 bases, the J end by 4 bases, with 9 bases between. CDR3 in amino acids: CASSLASLSTEAFF. The CDR3 DNA reads TGTGCCAGCAGCTTAGCCTCTCTTAGCACTGAAGCTTTCTTT. The whole variable domain, remainder taken from reference TRBV7-9 and TRBJ1-1, is DTGVSQNPRHKITKRGQNVTFRCDPISEHNRLYWYRQTLGQGPEFLTYFQNEAQLEKSRLLSDRFSAERPKGSFSTLEIQRTEQGDSAMYLCASSLASLSTEAFFGQGTRLTVV.

The rearrangement links TRBV4-3 to TRBJ2-5; D not resolved. This CDR3 region has 14 residues. Per the germline V gene, CDR1 is LGHNA and CDR2 is YSLEER. The germline V and J ends were trimmed by 2 bases and 7 bases, with 14 bases remaining between them. This CDR3 is CASSQSPSVGTQYF. For the CDR3, the DNA is TGCGCCAGCAGCCAATCCCCCAGTGTTGGGACCCAGTACTTC.

This chain connects TRBV6-5 to TRBJ2-7; 8 bases map to TRBD1. V lost 7 bases and J lost 2; bases outside the gene matches: 4. The CDR3 sequence is 13 residues long. Germline CDR1 and CDR2: MNHEY and SVGAGI. In DNA, the CDR3 is TGTGCCAGCATCGGACAGGGTCCCTACGAGCAGTACTTC. As protein: CASIGQGPYEQYF.

The chain couples TRBV6-5 to TRBJ1-6; 8 bases are shared with TRBD1. CDR3 length: 14 amino acids. After removal of 4 bases from V and 10 bases from J, the junction contained 6 bases not matched to a gene. Germline V gene data show CDR1 as MNHEY and CDR2 as SVGAGI. The CDR3 sequence: CASSLGQAASPLHF. In nucleotides, the CDR3 is TGTGCCAGCAGTTTGGGACAGGCGGCCTCACCCCTCCACTTT.

In its sample, this clone was seen once. This chain connects TRBV21-1 to TRBJ1-2; the D segment call TRBD1 is taken from the table without a DNA check. TRBV21-1 has pseudogene status. This CDR3 is 16 amino acids long. CDR3 in amino acids: CASSKGAGGMDYGYTF. The CDR3 nucleotides are TGTGCCAGCAGCAAAGGGGCAGGGGGAATGGACTATGGCTACACCTTC.

The chain is built from TRBV7-9 and TRBJ2-7, with D possibly being TRBD2 (6 bases). The CDR3 runs 14 residues. Trimming removed 3 bases from V and 5 bases from J, with 14 bases in between. The germline V gene has CDR1 SEHNR and CDR2 FQNEAQ (reference sequence). CDR3 sequence: CASSLGLMGHEQYF. CDR3 nucleotide sequence: TGTGCCAGCAGCTTGGGACTGATGGGGCACGAGCAGTACTTC. The whole variable domain, remainder taken from reference TRBV7-9 and TRBJ2-7, is DTGVSQNPRHKITKRGQNVTFRCDPISEHNRLYWYRQTLGQGPEFLTYFQNEAQLEKSRLLSDRFSAERPKGSFSTLEIQRTEQGDSAMYLCASSLGLMGHEQYFGPGTRLTVT.

The chain is built from TRBV5-1 and TRBJ1-1, with D possibly being TRBD1 (6 bases). Trimming took off 4 bases at V and 3 bases at J, with 19 bases between the two ends. Germline V gene lookup returns CDR1 SGHRS and CDR2 YFSETQ. This CDR3 has 16 residues. CDR3: CASSPEGERVDTEAFF. CDR3 bases: TGCGCCAGCAGCCCAGAGGGGGAAAGGGTCGACACTGAAGCTTTCTTT. Filled out from reference TRBV5-1 and TRBJ1-1, the complete variable domain reads KAGVTQTPRYLIKTRGQQVTLSCSPISGHRSVSWYQQTPGQGLQFLFEYFSETQRNKGNFPGRFSGRQFSNSRSEMNVSTLELGDSALYLCASSPEGERVDTEAFFGQGTRLTVV.

The chain uses TRBV18 and TRBJ1-3; a possible D gene is TRBD1 (5 bases). CDR1 KGHSH and CDR2 LQKENI come from the germline V gene. This CDR3 comprises 15 residues. V lost 3 bases to trimming and J lost 7 bases, with 16 bases between them. CDR3 in DNA: TGTGCCAGCTCACCCCCGGGGGTGATTGGTAACACCATATATTTT. Protein: CASSPPGVIGNTIYF. Looking up the rest from reference TRBV18 and TRBJ1-3 gives the full variable domain: NAGVMQNPRHLVRRRGQEARLRCSPMKGHSHVYWYRQLPEEGLKFMVYLQKENIIDESGMPKERFSAEFPKEGPSILRIQQVVRGDSAAYFCASSPPGVIGNTIYFGEGSWLTVV.

The chain uses TRBV19 and TRBJ1-5, with D unresolved. The CDR3 has 13 residues. Trimming shortened V by 2 bases and J by 4 bases, and 6 bases separated the two germline ends. From germline, CDR1 is LNHDA and CDR2 SQIVND (reference sequence). CDR3 coding DNA: TGTGCCAGTAGTATATCGCAGAATCAGCCCCAGCATTTT. Translating gives CASSISQNQPQHF. The full variable domain, completed using reference TRBV19 and TRBJ1-5, is DGGITQSPKYLFRKEGQNVTLSCEQNLNHDAMYWYRQDPGQGLRLIYYSQIVNDFQKGDIAEGYSVSREKKESFPLTVTSAQKNPTAFYLCASSISQNQPQHFGDGTRLSIL.

J is TRBJ1-3 and V is TRBV6-1, with 7 bases fitting TRBD1. CDR1 is MNHNS and CDR2 is SASEGT in the germline V gene. The V segment lost 2 bases and the J segment 4 bases; nucleotides outside the gene matches: 5. This CDR3 has 15 residues. The CDR3 spells CASSEFGTVGNTIYF. The CDR3 DNA reads TGTGCCAGCAGTGAATTCGGGACAGTAGGAAACACCATATATTTT.

The V and J genes are TRBV2 and TRBJ1-2, with D unresolved. V lost 4 bases and J 4 bases, leaving 10 bases between the germline ends. From germline, CDR1 is SNHLY and CDR2 FYNNEI. The CDR3 totals 13 residues. CDR3 sequence (DNA): TGTGCCAGCAGTGCAGGTACCCCCTATGGCTACACCTTC. Its translation is CASSAGTPYGYTF. Full variable domain (rest looked up from reference TRBV2 and TRBJ1-2): EPEVTQTPSHQVTQMGQEVILRCVPISNHLYFYWYRQILGQKVEFLVSFYNNEISEKSEIFDDQFSVERPDGSNFTLKIRSTKLEDSAMYFCASSAGTPYGYTFGSGTRLTVV.

The rearrangement links TRBV6-5 to TRBJ2-7; 9 nucleotides agree with TRBD2. CDR3 size: 14 residues. Germline CDR1 and CDR2: MNHEY and SVGAGI. The junction had 7 bases not matched to a gene; V was cut back by 7 bases and J by 3 bases. DNA of the CDR3: TGTGCCAGCATGACTAGCGGAAGGGTCTACGAGCAGTACTTC. Its protein product is CASMTSGRVYEQYF.

The rearrangement links TRBV7-9 to TRBJ1-4; 7 bases fit TRBD1. Germline V CDR1 and CDR2: SEHNR, FQNEAQ (reference sequence). This CDR3 comprises 15 residues. Germline trimming cut 4 bases from V and 8 bases from J; bases unmatched to any gene: 10. CDR3 coding DNA: TGTGCCAGCAGCTATGGGACAGCCGTCATAGAAAAACTGTTTTTT. Amino acid sequence: CASSYGTAVIEKLFF. The variable domain in full, completed from reference TRBV7-9 and TRBJ1-4, reads DTGVSQNPRHKITKRGQNVTFRCDPISEHNRLYWYRQTLGQGPEFLTYFQNEAQLEKSRLLSDRFSAERPKGSFSTLEIQRTEQGDSAMYLCASSYGTAVIEKLFFGSGTQLSVL.

Only one count was recorded for this clone. The chain has TRBV11-2 and TRBJ1-1; 8 nucleotides agree with TRBD1. The V segment lost 3 bases and the J segment 4 bases; nucleotides outside the gene matches: 4. This CDR3 is 14 amino acids long. Germline CDR1 SGHAT, CDR2 FQNNGV. The CDR3 region has the DNA TGTGCCAGCAGCTTTAACAGGGGGAGCACTGAAGCTTTCTTT. Protein: CASSFNRGSTEAFF.

The chain recombines TRBV19 with TRBJ2-7, with a weak D call TRBD1 (7 bases). V was trimmed by 7 bases and J by 3 bases, leaving 13 bases between them. The CDR3 totals 13 residues. Germline V gene sequence: CDR1 LNHDA, CDR2 SQIVND (reference sequence). This CDR3 reads CASTAGQSYEQYF. The CDR3, as DNA: TGTGCCAGTACCGCGGGACAGAGCTACGAGCAGTACTTC.

The chain links TRBV19 to TRBJ1-2; a possible D gene is TRBD1 (5 bases). This CDR3 region has 13 residues. CDR1 is LNHDA, CDR2 SQIVND, per germline (reference sequence). V dropped 5 bases and J dropped 2 bases, with 9 bases sitting between them. CDR3 in DNA: TGTGCCAGTAGTTCAGGGCCCAACTATGGCTACACCTTC. This translates into CASSSGPNYGYTF.

The J gene is TRBJ2-7, the V gene TRBV15, with a tentative D call TRBD1 (6 bases). Trimming pared 0 bases from V and 4 bases from J, leaving 13 bases between. Looked up from germline, CDR1 is LNHNV and CDR2 is YYDKDF (reference sequence). The CDR3 contains 15 residues. CDR3 in DNA: TGTGCCACCAGCAGAGATTTGGCAGGGGAATACGAGCAGTACTTC. Its translation: CATSRDLAGEYEQYF.